This T cell receptor beta chain was captured by sequencing in a study of cytomegalovirus exposure and HLA in healthy donors. PCR used 60 Vbeta primers and 13 Jbeta primers. The repertoire was sequenced with immunoSEQ multiplex PCR; TCRdb's copy has only in-frame clones and lacks some. The table includes 150,000 to 200,000 clones, 80% detected once. V was clipped by 4 bases and J by 4 bases; unmatched bases: 13. Germline V gene data show CDR1 as SGHDT and CDR2 as YYEEEE. The CDR3 is made up of 17 amino acids. Sequenced input: PBMCs. The chain has TRBV5-6 and TRBJ2-3; TRBD1 aligns across 9 bases. This TCR derives from a young woman in good health and CMV-seronegative. This CDR3 reads CASSQLNRGRGADTQYF. The CDR3 nucleotides read TGTGCCAGCAGCCAACTAAACAGGGGGCGCGGTGCAGATACGCAGTATTTT. Based on the CDR3 plus reference TRBV5-6 and TRBJ2-3, the full variable domain is DAGVTQSPTHLIKTRGQQVTLRCSPKSGHDTVSWYQQALGQGPQFIFQYYEEEERQRGNFPDRFSGHQFPNYSSELNVNALLLGDSALYLCASSQLNRGRGADTQYFGPGTRLTVL.